This TCR beta chain was captured in a study of blood T cell repertoires in COVID-19. Study details: T cells, B-cell-depleted T cells, or PBMCs provided the cDNA or gDNA that served as material.

The CDR3 loop spans 14 amino acids. Germline lookup yields CDR1 SEHNR and CDR2 FQNEAQ (reference sequence). Trimming removed 5 bases from V and 9 bases from J; junction bases left unmatched: 11. In the source study's methods: Estimates of nucleated cell counts were drawn from the amplification of reference gene primers. Libraries were prepared by immunoSEQ multiplex PCR; TCRdb keeps only in-frame clonotypes and omits some of them. That table is the source of V, J and clone size, and D and trimming were worked out from the DNA. This sample has 150,000 or so clones, with 86% found just once. This chain links TRBV7-9 with TRBJ1-2, with 8 bases aligning to TRBD1. This receptor was taken from a man between 18 and 35 years old with acute or convalescent COVID-19. Sequencing was carried out using peripheral blood. This chain's CDR3 is CASSPEGQVVSYTF. CDR3 sequence (DNA): TGTGCCAGCAGCCCGGAGGGACAGGTCGTCAGCTACACCTTC.